The 19 T cell receptor beta chains below all came from one sample that was sequenced in a study of regulatory T cells in long-lasting Graves disease. Time point meaning: newly diagnosed GD, antithyroid drugs for less than 3 months. After RNA was extracted from PBMCs, the TCR library was made from it. Combining iRepertoire HTBI primers with Arm-PCR of CDR3 regions, the authors built TCR beta libraries. In TCRdb, the multiplex PCR reads were re-called with MiXCR into one record per CDR3 protein. The data show roughly 430,000 distinct CDR3 sequences, with roughly 15% seen just once and about 10% held by the top ten. These same records also appear under a second study, on T cells in Graves' hyperthyroidism and ophthalmopathy.

The sample in question was peripheral blood mononuclear cells (PBMCs), obtained at new diagnosis, from a patient treated with antithyroid drugs. These receptors were obtained from a woman younger than 45 with Graves disease.

This clonotype was picked up many times. J is TRBJ2-1 and V is TRBV20-1; 14 positions match TRBD2. CDR1 and CDR2 from the germline V gene are DFQATT and SNEGSKA (reference sequence). V gave up 3 bases and J gave up 0 bases; unmatched junction bases: 16. The CDR3 covers 21 residues. This CDR3 reads CSARGSGKGLAGVGSYNEQFF. In DNA form, the CDR3 reads TGCAGTGCTAGGGGAAGTGGAAAGGGACTAGCGGGAGTCGGCTCCTACAATGAGCAGTTCTTC.

A word on this clonotype: A much larger clonotype is one base distant, so this may be a read error. The chain couples TRBV28 to TRBJ1-5; 7 nucleotides line up with TRBD1. This CDR3 has 15 residues. The ends lost 5 bases at V and 2 bases at J; junction bases unmatched: 6. In germline, CDR1 is MDHEN, CDR2 SYDVKM. The CDR3 here is CASSPDREGNQPQHF. In DNA form, the CDR3 reads TGTGCCAGCAGTCCTGACAGGGAGGGCAATCAGCCCCAGCATTTT.

This clonotype was recorded at least ten times. The rearrangement uses TRBV13 and TRBJ2-1; 13 bases fit TRBD2. This CDR3 region has 15 residues. Germline CDR1 and CDR2: PRHDT and FYEKMQ (reference sequence). Germline trimming cut 7 bases from V and 10 bases from J; bases unmatched to any gene: 10. This chain's CDR3 is CASTVRTSGRREQFF. The CDR3 nucleotides are TGTGCCAGCACCGTTCGGACTAGCGGGAGAAGAGAGCAGTTCTTC.

This clonotype was picked up a small number of times. The chain combines TRBV27 with TRBJ2-7; 9 bases fit TRBD1. CDR1 MNHEY and CDR2 SMNVEV come from the germline V gene (reference sequence). The CDR3 runs to 15 residues. V gave up 5 bases and J gave up 4 bases; unmatched junction bases: 9. Here the CDR3 reads CASSQSAGTGYEQYF. The CDR3 nucleotides are TGTGCCAGCAGTCAATCGGCTGGGACAGGGTACGAGCAGTACTTC.

A few counts support this clonotype. The chain carries TRBV20-1 and TRBJ1-1; D call uncertain. CDR1 DFQATT and CDR2 SNEGSKA come from the germline V gene (reference sequence). This CDR3 is built from 8 residues. This chain's CDR3 is CTITEAFF. The CDR3 DNA reads as TGCACCATCACTGAAGCTTTCTTT.

In its sample, this clonotype was seen many times. V and J are TRBV6-1 and TRBJ2-7; D tentatively reads TRBD1 or TRBD2 (5 bases each). The V gene lost 5 bases and the J gene lost 3 bases, with 11 bases spanning the gap. The CDR3 sequence is 13 residues long. CDR1 is MNHNS and CDR2 is SASEGT in the germline V gene. The CDR3 is CASSPGAHYEQYF. As DNA, the CDR3 is TGTGCCAGCAGTCCCGGGGCACACTACGAGCAGTACTTC.

This clonotype has a count of ten or more. The chain combines TRBV11-2 with TRBJ1-2; 9 nucleotides match TRBD1. CDR3 length equals 13 residues. Losses at the gene ends were 5 bases for V and 6 bases for J; bases not matched to a gene: 4. Germline CDR1 SGHAT, CDR2 FQNNGV. This CDR3 is CASSPDRGNGYTF. The CDR3 DNA sequence: TGTGCCAGCAGCCCCGACAGGGGGAATGGCTACACCTTC.

The chain employs TRBV7-9 and TRBJ2-5, with 15 bases aligning to TRBD2. V was clipped by 5 bases and J by 7 bases; unmatched bases: 17. Germline values: CDR1 SEHNR, CDR2 FQNEAQ (reference sequence). This CDR3 contains 19 residues. The DNA for the CDR3 is TGTGCCAGCAGCCTCCACCGGACTAGCGGGAGGGATCAAATCGCGACCCAGTACTTC. This translates into CASSLHRTSGRDQIATQYF.

This clonotype was recorded once. The gene calls are TRBV19 and TRBJ2-2, with TRBD2 matching over 14 bases. The CDR3 contains 15 residues. From germline, CDR1 is LNHDA and CDR2 SQIVND (reference sequence). Germline trimming cut 6 bases from V and 7 bases from J; bases unmatched to any gene: 4. The CDR3 DNA reads as TGTGCCAGTAGGGGACTAGCGGGAGAGGTCGGGGAGCTGTTTTTT. It translates to CASRGLAGEVGELFF.

The rearrangement links TRBV5-1 to TRBJ2-7; no definite D call. CDR1 SGHRS and CDR2 YFSETQ come from the germline V gene. Trimming took 2 bases from V and 2 from J, leaving 14 bases between them. This CDR3 has 15 residues. The CDR3 region is CASSFDTKTPYEQYF. DNA for the CDR3: TGCGCCAGCAGCTTTGACACCAAGACCCCCTACGAGCAGTACTTC.

The sample holds many counts of this clonotype. V and J are TRBV5-1 and TRBJ2-7, with a weak D call TRBD1 (5 bases). The CDR3 contains 15 residues. Germline V lookup: CDR1 SGHRS, CDR2 YFSETQ. V was cut by 5 bases and J by 3 bases, with 18 bases left in between. CDR3 sequence: CASRWGEEQGYEQYF. The CDR3 bases are TGCGCCAGCAGATGGGGTGAGGAGCAGGGCTACGAGCAGTACTTC. Full variable domain (remainder filled in from reference TRBV5-1 and TRBJ2-7): KAGVTQTPRYLIKTRGQQVTLSCSPISGHRSVSWYQQTPGQGLQFLFEYFSETQRNKGNFPGRFSGRQFSNSRSEMNVSTLELGDSALYLCASRWGEEQGYEQYFGPGTRLTVT.

Ten or more counts support this clonotype. This rearrangement joins TRBV7-8 to TRBJ2-1, with unresolved D. Per the germline V gene, CDR1 is SGHVS and CDR2 is FQNEAQ. The CDR3 has 12 amino acids. The germline V and J ends were trimmed by 6 bases and 7 bases, with 10 bases remaining between them. This CDR3 is CASRFPGNEQFF. CDR3 DNA sequence: TGTGCCAGCAGGTTCCCCGGGAATGAGCAGTTCTTC.

In this sample, this clonotype turned up many times. V is TRBV30 and J is TRBJ1-2, with 12 bases aligning to TRBD1. This CDR3 has 18 amino acids. With 4 bases clipped from V and 8 bases from J, the junction kept 20 bases outside the gene matches. CDR1 and CDR2 from the germline V gene are GTSNPN and SVGIG (reference sequence). DNA of the CDR3: TGTGCCTGGACTCTCCCCGGGACAGGGGGCTCGGCGATAAGAGGCTACACCTTC. Encoded protein: CAWTLPGTGGSAIRGYTF. Full variable domain (missing parts from reference TRBV30 and TRBJ1-2): SQTIHQWPATLVQPVGSPLSLECTVEGTSNPNLYWYRQAAGRGLQLLFYSVGIGQISSEVPQNLSASRPQDRQFILSSKKLLLSDSGFYLCAWTLPGTGGSAIRGYTFGSGTRLTVV.

The V gene is TRBV6-9, the J gene TRBJ2-7; perhaps D is TRBD1 or TRBD2 (5 bases each). Trimming pared 3 bases from V and 3 bases from J, leaving 30 bases between. This CDR3 is built from 20 residues. Germline loops: CDR1 MNHGY, CDR2 SVAAGI. CDR3 loop: CASSYLGETHPDGVYYEQYF. The CDR3 nucleotides read TGTGCCAGCAGTTACTTAGGGGAGACTCACCCGGACGGCGTCTACTACGAGCAGTACTTC.

This clonotype was found many times. The DNA for the CDR3 is TGCAGTTCCGGGGCGGGGGCGAGCACAGATACGCAGTATTTT. Translated, it gives CSSGAGASTDTQYF. This chain connects TRBV20-1 to TRBJ2-3, with a weak D call TRBD2 (7 bases). Germline CDR1 reads DFQATT; CDR2 reads SNEGSKA (reference sequence). Trimming left V 8 bases short and J 0 bases short, with 15 bases between. The CDR3 contains 14 residues.

This clonotype has ten or more counts. The genes are TRBV5-6 and TRBJ2-1; 7 bases line up with TRBD2. The V segment lost 0 bases and the J segment 12 bases; nucleotides outside the gene matches: 0. This CDR3 has 11 residues. The germline V gene has CDR1 SGHDT and CDR2 YYEEEE. CDR3 sequence reads: CASSLGEGQFF. In nucleotides, the CDR3 is TGTGCCAGCAGCTTGGGGGAGGGGCAGTTCTTC.

This clonotype has ten or more counts. V gene TRBV11-2 combines with J gene TRBJ1-3; possibly TRBD1 for D (5 bases). The V end lost 0 bases, the J end lost 0 bases, and 6 bases lay between the germline ends. The CDR3 is 15 residues long. Germline-derived CDR1 and CDR2 are SGHAT and FQNNGV. The CDR3 bases are TGTGCCAGCAGCTTAGAACAGGTCTCTGGAAACACCATATATTTT. Its protein product is CASSLEQVSGNTIYF. The entire variable domain, with the rest obtained from reference TRBV11-2 and TRBJ1-3, is as follows: EAGVAQSPRYKIIEKRQSVAFWCNPISGHATLYWYQQILGQGPKLLIQFQNNGVVDDSQLPKDRFSAERLKGVDSTLKIQPAKLEDSAVYLCASSLEQVSGNTIYFGEGSWLTVV.

This clonotype appeared many times. J is TRBJ1-1 and V is TRBV18; 7 nucleotides match TRBD1. The CDR3 loop spans 12 amino acids. Germline V gives CDR1 KGHSH, CDR2 LQKENI. Losses at the gene ends were 8 bases for V and 8 bases for J; bases not matched to a gene: 8. CDR3 in DNA: TGTGCCAGCAGCCCCGGGACAGACGAAGCTTTCTTT. Residues: CASSPGTDEAFF.

The sample holds many counts of this clonotype. The chain is built from TRBV5-1 and TRBJ2-7; the match to TRBD2 covers 9 bases. V lost 0 bases to trimming and J lost 3 bases; unmatched junction nucleotides: 16. Germline lookup yields CDR1 SGHRS and CDR2 YFSETQ. The CDR3 is 19 residues long. CDR3 in amino acids: CASSLEAMGRGLARYEQYF. The CDR3 DNA is TGCGCCAGCAGCTTGGAGGCTATGGGTAGGGGACTAGCCCGCTACGAGCAGTACTTC.